Listed here are 29 T cell receptor beta chains from one sample, sequenced in a study of beta chain features in type 1 diabetes. General study points: The study found moderately but significantly shorter TCRB CDR3s in all four CD4+ subsets of Type 1 diabetes patients.

The entirety of the isolated RNA underwent reverse transcription, so expressed TCRB transcripts were sequenced. Profiling relied on immunoSEQ multiplex PCR, and the TCRdb table lists in-frame clones only, not all of them. The profile shows about 260,000 clones, approximately 24% of them singletons. For these TCRs, the target antigens are not known. The material sequenced was naive CD4+ T cells from blood. The source of these receptors is a woman aged 30 to 39 with type 1 diabetes.

This clone was counted a few times. The chain links TRBV6-5 to TRBJ2-1; TRBD2 aligns across 9 bases. CDR1 is MNHEY and CDR2 is SVGAGI in the germline V gene. J was trimmed by 15 bases and V by 5 bases; bases with no gene match: 14. This CDR3 has 14 residues. The CDR3 loop reads CASSEPWLAGLSFF. Written as DNA, the CDR3 is TGTGCCAGCAGTGAACCCTGGCTAGCGGGACTTTCGTTCTTC.

The chain combines TRBV30 with TRBJ2-1; no clear D. Looked up from germline, CDR1 is GTSNPN and CDR2 is SVGIG (reference sequence). There are 16 residues in the CDR3. The V end was cut by 2 bases, the J end by 9 bases, with 23 bases between. CDR3 region: CAWSPVGYLLGGEQFF. The DNA for the CDR3 is TGTGCCTGGAGTCCAGTCGGGTATCTTTTGGGTGGTGAGCAGTTCTTC.

The rearrangement joins TRBV30 to TRBJ2-3; D may be TRBD1 (6 bases). V was trimmed by 0 bases and J by 7 bases, leaving 20 bases between them. The CDR3 runs 16 residues. Germline lookup yields CDR1 GTSNPN and CDR2 SVGIG (reference sequence). The CDR3 DNA sequence: TGTGCCTGGAGTGTCTGGGGCAGGGGTTTGTCAAATACGCAGTATTTT. Protein sequence: CAWSVWGRGLSNTQYF.

V is TRBV19 and J is TRBJ2-6, with 9 bases aligning to TRBD2. Germline V lookup: CDR1 LNHDA, CDR2 SQIVND (reference sequence). The CDR3 has 19 residues. The trim removed 6 bases at V and 3 bases at J, leaving 15 bases unmatched. The CDR3 loop reads CASRMGGSGSSGGANVLTF. CDR3 DNA: TGTGCCAGTAGAATGGGGGGTAGCGGGAGCTCAGGTGGGGCCAACGTCCTGACTTTC.

This clone was detected a few times. The chain is built from TRBV7-9 and TRBJ1-1; TRBD1 aligns across 7 bases. This CDR3 is built from 12 residues. V was pared by 5 bases and J by 12 bases, with 9 bases of the junction left unmatched. From germline, CDR1 is SEHNR and CDR2 FQNEAQ (reference sequence). CDR3 residues: CASSRVGTVPFF. In DNA form, the CDR3 reads TGTGCCAGCAGCCGAGTGGGGACAGTACCTTTCTTT. The whole variable domain, filled in from reference TRBV7-9 and TRBJ1-1, reads DTGVSQNPRHKITKRGQNVTFRCDPISEHNRLYWYRQTLGQGPEFLTYFQNEAQLEKSRLLSDRFSAERPKGSFSTLEIQRTEQGDSAMYLCASSRVGTVPFFGQGTRLTVV.

The V and J genes are TRBV9 and TRBJ2-1; D gene uncertain. The CDR3 is 15 amino acids. The germline V gene has CDR1 SGDLS and CDR2 YYNGEE. Between the trimmed V and J ends, which lost 0 bases and 7 bases, there was a span of 14 bases. As DNA, the CDR3 is TGTGCCAGCAGCGTAGTTGCACTAAACGGGAATGAGCAGTTCTTC. Translation gives CASSVVALNGNEQFF.

There are a few counts of this clone. The chain carries TRBV5-4 and TRBJ2-3; a possible D gene is TRBD1 (5 bases). The V end lost 4 bases, the J end lost 5 bases, and 14 bases lay between the germline ends. Germline V gives CDR1 SGHNT, CDR2 YYREEE (reference sequence). This CDR3 spans 14 amino acids. Here the CDR3 reads CASSQVGALDTQYF. The CDR3 DNA reads as TGTGCCAGCAGCCAAGTAGGGGCCCTAGATACGCAGTATTTT.

The chain employs TRBV5-1 and TRBJ1-5, with D unclear. The CDR3 sequence is 15 residues long. The V and J ends lost 0 bases and 6 bases respectively, with 13 bases between them. Per the germline V gene, CDR1 is SGHRS and CDR2 is YFSETQ. The CDR3 sequence: CASSLAGERGQPQHF. CDR3 DNA: TGCGCCAGCAGCTTGGCCGGGGAGAGAGGTCAGCCCCAGCATTTT.

This clone has a handful of counts. The V gene is TRBV4-1, the J gene TRBJ2-1; TRBD1 matches at 8 bases. The CDR3 is made up of 16 amino acids. CDR1 and CDR2 (germline): MGHRA, YSYEKL. After removal of 0 bases from V and 5 bases from J, the junction contained 6 bases not matched to a gene. The CDR3 spells CASSQEGQGWHNEQFF. CDR3 in DNA: TGCGCCAGCAGCCAAGAAGGACAGGGATGGCACAATGAGCAGTTCTTC.

This clone was found a few times. The chain employs TRBV29-1 and TRBJ2-1; no clear D. Trimming stripped 5 bases from V and 6 bases from J, with 14 bases between. In germline, CDR1 is SQVTM, CDR2 ANQGSEA. The CDR3 runs to 13 residues. The CDR3 DNA follows: TGCAGCGTTTCACCCTCTCTCGGCAATGAGCAGTTCTTC. Amino acids: CSVSPSLGNEQFF.

This clone has just a few counts. This sequence joins TRBV4-1 and TRBJ2-5; no firm D call. Per the germline V gene, CDR1 is MGHRA and CDR2 is YSYEKL. With 4 bases removed from V and 1 base from J, the gap between germline ends came to 13 bases. CDR3 length: 15 amino acids. CDR3 nucleotides: TGCGCCAGCAGCCTTACCCGGGTCGCCCAAGAGACCCAGTACTTC. Translated: CASSLTRVAQETQYF.

The rearrangement links TRBV9 to TRBJ2-1; 12 nucleotides match TRBD2. Germline CDR1 is SGDLS and CDR2 is YYNGEE. V gave up 4 bases and J gave up 3 bases; unmatched junction bases: 5. The CDR3 extends over 16 amino acids. This chain's CDR3 is CASSLSTSGSYNEQFF. DNA of the CDR3: TGTGCCAGCAGCCTATCGACTAGCGGGAGCTACAATGAGCAGTTCTTC.

This chain joins TRBV28 and TRBJ2-7; TRBD2 matches 8 bases. Trimming removed 6 bases from V and 0 bases from J; junction bases left unmatched: 4. Germline values: CDR1 MDHEN, CDR2 SYDVKM. The CDR3 loop spans 14 amino acids. The CDR3 sequence is CASSNGGVSYEQYF. The CDR3 DNA sequence: TGTGCCAGCAGCAACGGGGGGGTCTCCTACGAGCAGTACTTC.

This clone was counted only a few times. The rearrangement links TRBV30 to TRBJ2-3; 8 nucleotides match TRBD2. The CDR3 is made up of 13 amino acids. Germline V gene lookup returns CDR1 GTSNPN and CDR2 SVGIG (reference sequence). The junction had 4 bases not matched to a gene; V was cut back by 4 bases and J by 4 bases. The CDR3 region is CAWTTGGSDTQYF. The CDR3 region has the DNA TGTGCCTGGACAACGGGAGGGTCAGATACGCAGTATTTT.

The CDR3 DNA reads as TGTGCCAGCAGCCCCCGTGCGGGTGACGGCTACACCTTC. This codes for CASSPRAGDGYTF. This sequence joins TRBV7-9 and TRBJ1-2; D not resolved. The CDR3 has 13 residues. CDR1 is SEHNR and CDR2 is FQNEAQ in the germline V gene (reference sequence). Trimming pared 5 bases from V and 8 bases from J, leaving 15 bases between.

This clone showed up just a few times. The chain recombines TRBV9 with TRBJ2-3; D might be TRBD1 (6 bases). CDR3 size: 15 residues. Looked up from germline, CDR1 is SGDLS and CDR2 is YYNGEE. Trimming cost V 0 bases and J 1 base, with 9 bases left between them. CDR3 nucleotide sequence: TGTGCCAGCAGCGTAGACAGGGCCCGCACAGATACGCAGTATTTT. Translating it yields CASSVDRARTDTQYF. The full variable domain, rest sourced from reference TRBV9 and TRBJ2-3, is DSGVTQTPKHLITATGQRVTLRCSPRSGDLSVYWYQQSLDQGLQFLIQYYNGEERAKGNILERFSAQQFPDLHSELNLSSLELGDSALYFCASSVDRARTDTQYFGPGTRLTVL.

The chain combines TRBV29-1 with TRBJ2-3, with D tentatively TRBD1 (5 bases). Germline CDR1 is SQVTM and CDR2 is ANQGSEA. The CDR3 is 12 residues long. The germline V and J ends were trimmed by 3 bases and 6 bases, with 10 bases remaining between them. The CDR3 region is CSVEQGSDTQYF. The CDR3 DNA sequence: TGCAGCGTTGAGCAGGGTTCGGATACGCAGTATTTT.

The CDR3 DNA follows: TGTGCCAGCCGCCCCGGGAGTAAGAGCACAGATACGCAGTATTTT. Its protein is CASRPGSKSTDTQYF. The rearrangement joins TRBV7-9 to TRBJ2-3; weak D call: TRBD2 (6 bases). With 8 bases removed from V and 0 bases from J, the gap between germline ends came to 15 bases. The V gene's germline CDR1 is SEHNR and CDR2 FQNEAQ (reference sequence). The CDR3 runs 15 residues.

This clone occurred a few times. The V and J genes are TRBV5-1 and TRBJ1-5, with 9 nucleotides matching TRBD1. The CDR3 totals 14 residues. Germline CDR1 and CDR2: SGHRS and YFSETQ. J was trimmed by 4 bases and V by 3 bases; bases with no gene match: 2. CDR3 in amino acids: CASSSTGGNQPQHF. CDR3 nucleotide sequence: TGCGCCAGCAGCTCGACAGGGGGTAATCAGCCCCAGCATTTT.

The chain combines TRBV7-9 with TRBJ1-5, with D tentatively TRBD1 (5 bases). Trimming cost V 1 base and J 3 bases, with 13 bases left between them. The germline CDR1 and CDR2 sequences are SEHNR and FQNEAQ (reference sequence). CDR3 length equals 16 residues. CDR3 loop: CASSLGHGGHNQPQHF. The CDR3 region has the DNA TGTGCCAGCAGCTTAGGGCATGGTGGACACAATCAGCCCCAGCATTTT. The full variable domain, in which reference TRBV7-9 and TRBJ1-5 provide the parts outside the CDR3, is DTGVSQNPRHKITKRGQNVTFRCDPISEHNRLYWYRQTLGQGPEFLTYFQNEAQLEKSRLLSDRFSAERPKGSFSTLEIQRTEQGDSAMYLCASSLGHGGHNQPQHFGDGTRLSIL.

The chain couples TRBV29-1 to TRBJ2-7, with 10 bases aligning to TRBD1. The J segment lost 6 bases and the V segment lost 4 bases, leaving 6 bases of the junction unmatched. Germline V lookup: CDR1 SQVTM, CDR2 ANQGSEA. CDR3 length: 13 residues. Written as DNA, the CDR3 is TGCAGCGTTGCGGGGACAGGGGCGGCCGAGCAGTACTTC. Protein sequence: CSVAGTGAAEQYF.

This clone was counted a few times. This rearrangement joins TRBV2 to TRBJ2-3, with 8 nucleotides matching TRBD1. J lost 2 bases, V lost 7 bases, and 5 bases had no gene match. The CDR3 is made up of 14 amino acids. Germline loops: CDR1 SNHLY, CDR2 FYNNEI. The CDR3 here is CASKRQGITDTQYF. The CDR3 DNA reads as TGTGCCAGCAAACGACAGGGGATCACAGATACGCAGTATTTT.

V and J are TRBV19 and TRBJ1-1; a possible D gene is TRBD1 (5 bases). The CDR3 loop spans 14 amino acids. Germline CDR1 reads LNHDA; CDR2 reads SQIVND (reference sequence). Trimming left V 8 bases short and J 3 bases short, with 16 bases between. The CDR3: CASRDLSGDTEAFF. As DNA, the CDR3 is TGTGCCAGTCGCGACCTCTCGGGGGACACTGAAGCTTTCTTT. The variable domain in full, with the rest retrieved from reference TRBV19 and TRBJ1-1, is DGGITQSPKYLFRKEGQNVTLSCEQNLNHDAMYWYRQDPGQGLRLIYYSQIVNDFQKGDIAEGYSVSREKKESFPLTVTSAQKNPTAFYLCASRDLSGDTEAFFGQGTRLTVV.

The chain employs TRBV29-1 and TRBJ2-2; the D is unclear. V was cut by 3 bases and J by 8 bases, with 13 bases left in between. Germline values: CDR1 SQVTM, CDR2 ANQGSEA. This CDR3 is 13 amino acids long. CDR3 protein: CSVETTPRGELFF. DNA of the CDR3: TGCAGCGTTGAGACAACACCACGGGGGGAGCTGTTTTTT.

This clone was seen only a few times. V usage is TRBV28 and J usage is TRBJ2-7; D is ambiguous. The CDR3 runs 12 residues. Germline lookup yields CDR1 MDHEN and CDR2 SYDVKM. Trimming removed 7 bases from V and 3 bases from J, with 10 bases in between. DNA of the CDR3: TGTGCCAGCATGGCGGTGAGCTACGAGCAGTACTTC. It codes for CASMAVSYEQYF. The full variable domain, rest sourced from reference TRBV28 and TRBJ2-7, is DVKVTQSSRYLVKRTGEKVFLECVQDMDHENMFWYRQDPGLGLRLIYFSYDVKMKEKGDIPEGYSVSREKKERFSLILESASTNQTSMYLCASMAVSYEQYFGPGTRLTVT.

In its sample, this clone was seen a few times. The V gene is TRBV2, the J gene TRBJ1-1, with unresolved D. Trimming took off 4 bases at V and 0 bases at J, with 9 bases between the two ends. Germline values: CDR1 SNHLY, CDR2 FYNNEI. The CDR3 has 14 residues. This chain's CDR3 is CASSGQKMNTEAFF. The CDR3 DNA reads as TGTGCCAGCAGTGGGCAGAAAATGAACACTGAAGCTTTCTTT.

The chain carries TRBV7-3 and TRBJ2-3, with TRBD2 matching 10 bases. CDR3 length: 16 amino acids. Germline trimming cut 5 bases from V and 3 bases from J; bases unmatched to any gene: 8. The germline V gene has CDR1 SGHTA and CDR2 FQGTGA. The DNA of the CDR3 is TGTGCCAGCAGCGCTCTAGCGGGAGTAGGGACAGATACGCAGTATTTT. Its protein is CASSALAGVGTDTQYF.

This clone was recorded a few times. The chain combines TRBV29-1 with TRBJ1-1; D is perhaps TRBD1 (5 bases). The CDR3 is made up of 12 amino acids. CDR1 and CDR2 from the germline V gene are SQVTM and ANQGSEA. V shed 2 bases and J shed 10 bases, with 14 bases lying between them. DNA of the CDR3: TGCAGCGTTGAAAGGCAGGGATTAGGAGCTTTCTTT. Protein product: CSVERQGLGAFF.

This clone occurred a few times. The rearrangement joins TRBV28 to TRBJ2-7; 12 bases agree with TRBD1. The CDR3 is made up of 16 amino acids. V was pared by 4 bases and J by 6 bases, with 10 bases of the junction left unmatched. Germline V gene data show CDR1 as MDHEN and CDR2 as SYDVKM. CDR3 protein: CASSSPPGQGAVEQYF. DNA for the CDR3: TGTGCCAGCAGTTCTCCACCGGGACAGGGGGCGGTCGAGCAGTACTTC.